A selection of T cell receptor beta chains follows, all from one sample in a study of identical twins. One entry per CDR3 protein results from TCRdb running MiXCR on the 5' RACE reads. This sample carries about 530,000 distinct CDR3 sequences, 13% to 15% of them seen once, and the ten largest clones take roughly 0.4%. These records were also assigned to another study, of yellow fever vaccine responses in identical twins.

The sample taken for sequencing was CD4+ T cells sorted from blood. The source of these receptors is a young woman in good health. CDR3s include the opening cysteine and the closing phenylalanine or tryptophan. The D gene is left open where the match is weak. Part of the rows lack a size; the others show once, few, many or a class for expanded clones.

j_call: TRBJ2-1
clone_size: few
v_call: TRBV24-1
d_call: TRBD1
cdr3_nt: TGTGCCACCAGTGATTTCGCAGGGGGCGGGAACAATGAGCAGTTCTTC
cdr3_aa: CATSDFAGGGNNEQFF

j_call: TRBJ2-3
clone_size: .
v_call: TRBV28
d_call: .
cdr3_nt: TGTGCCAGCAGGGTAGCGCCGAGCACAGATACGCAGTATTTT
cdr3_aa: CASRVAPSTDTQYF

j_call: TRBJ2-7
clone_size: .
v_call: TRBV12-3/TRBV12-4
d_call: .
cdr3_nt: TGTGCCAGCAGCCTATGGGACGAGCAGTACTTC
cdr3_aa: CASSLWDEQYF

j_call: TRBJ2-2
clone_size: .
v_call: TRBV4-2
d_call: TRBD1
cdr3_nt: TGTGCCAGCAGCCAACCCCAGGGGGCTGGAGGGGAGCTGTTTTTT
cdr3_aa: CASSQPQGAGGELFF

j_call: TRBJ2-1
clone_size: few
v_call: TRBV24-1
d_call: .
cdr3_nt: TGTGCCACCAGTGAGCGGCGGTGGGTTCCTCCAGAGGGCAAATCTTACAATGAGCAGTTCTTC
cdr3_aa: CATSERRWVPPEGKSYNEQFF

j_call: TRBJ1-5
clone_size: .
v_call: TRBV6-5
d_call: .
cdr3_nt: TGTGCCAGCAGTTACTCGTGGGAGCCGGGGAATCAGCCCCAGCATTTT
cdr3_aa: CASSYSWEPGNQPQHF

j_call: TRBJ2-5
clone_size: few
v_call: TRBV10-3
d_call: .
cdr3_nt: TGTGCCATCAGTGAGTCGCAGAGCTCCCAAGAGACCCAGTACTTC
cdr3_aa: CAISESQSSQETQYF

j_call: TRBJ2-1
clone_size: few
v_call: TRBV12-3/TRBV12-4
d_call: TRBD2
cdr3_nt: TGTGCCAATACTCTAGCGGGAGTACGCAATGAGCAGTTCTTC
cdr3_aa: CANTLAGVRNEQFF

j_call: TRBJ2-7
clone_size: .
v_call: TRBV20-1
d_call: TRBD2
cdr3_nt: TGCAGTGCTAGAGAACGGACTAGCATCTACGAGCAGTACTTC
cdr3_aa: CSARERTSIYEQYF

j_call: TRBJ2-1
clone_size: .
v_call: TRBV19
d_call: TRBD2
cdr3_nt: TGTGCCAGTGGCGAGCGGGAGGGCCGTGCTGAGCAGTTCTTC
cdr3_aa: CASGEREGRAEQFF

j_call: TRBJ1-6
clone_size: few
v_call: TRBV5-1
d_call: TRBD1
cdr3_nt: TGCGCCAGCAGCCACCTCCCCCAGGGGGCGAATTCACCCCTCCACTTT
cdr3_aa: CASSHLPQGANSPLHF

j_call: TRBJ1-1
clone_size: .
v_call: TRBV20-1
d_call: .
cdr3_nt: TGCAGTGTTTTGGCCCGCGTACAGGGCGGGGGATTCAACACTGAAGCTTTCTTT
cdr3_aa: CSVLARVQGGGFNTEAFF

j_call: TRBJ2-3
clone_size: .
v_call: TRBV28
d_call: .
cdr3_nt: TGTGCCACCCGATTACTCCAAATCCTCACAGATACGCAGTATTTT
cdr3_aa: CATRLLQILTDTQYF

j_call: TRBJ2-4
clone_size: .
v_call: TRBV7-2
d_call: TRBD2
cdr3_nt: TGTGCCAGCAGCTTCCGACTAGCGGGAAAGGGAGACATTCAGTACTTC
cdr3_aa: CASSFRLAGKGDIQYF

j_call: TRBJ2-7
clone_size: .
v_call: TRBV12-3/TRBV12-4
d_call: .
cdr3_nt: TGTGCCAGCAGAGAGGGGACGAACGAGCAGTACTTC
cdr3_aa: CASREGTNEQYF

j_call: TRBJ2-5
clone_size: .
v_call: TRBV12-3/TRBV12-4
d_call: .
cdr3_nt: TGTGCCAGCAGCAAAGCGGGAGAGACCCAGTACTTC
cdr3_aa: CASSKAGETQYF

j_call: TRBJ2-5
clone_size: few
v_call: TRBV11-3
d_call: TRBD1
cdr3_nt: TGTGCCAGCAGCTGGAGACAGGGGCAAGAGACCCAGTACTTC
cdr3_aa: CASSWRQGQETQYF

j_call: TRBJ2-5
clone_size: .
v_call: TRBV10-3
d_call: .
cdr3_nt: TGTGCCATCAGGGACAGGAGGGAAGAGACCCAGTACTTC
cdr3_aa: CAIRDRREETQYF

j_call: TRBJ2-1
clone_size: .
v_call: TRBV7-9
d_call: TRBD2
cdr3_nt: TGTGCCAGCAGCATGATCTCTAGCGGGAGGGGGAATGAGCAGTTCTTC
cdr3_aa: CASSMISSGRGNEQFF

j_call: TRBJ1-5
clone_size: many
v_call: TRBV20-1
d_call: .
cdr3_nt: TGCAGTGCTAGTGGCAGCAATCAGCCCCAGCATTTT
cdr3_aa: CSASGSNQPQHF

j_call: TRBJ2-7
clone_size: .
v_call: TRBV7-2
d_call: .
cdr3_nt: TGTGCCAGCAGCCCCGCGGGCGGAGGATACGAGCAGTACTTC
cdr3_aa: CASSPAGGGYEQYF

j_call: TRBJ1-2
clone_size: few
v_call: TRBV3-1
d_call: .
cdr3_nt: TGTGCCAGCAGCCAAGTGGACCTAGGGGGACGGGGCTACACCTTC
cdr3_aa: CASSQVDLGGRGYTF

j_call: TRBJ2-3
clone_size: few
v_call: TRBV5-1
d_call: TRBD2
cdr3_nt: TGCGCCAGCAGAAGACTAGCGGGTGATACGCAGTATTTT
cdr3_aa: CASRRLAGDTQYF